These T cell receptor beta chains were read from a single sample in a study of regulatory T cells in long-lasting Graves disease. TCRdb redid the calling of the reads with MiXCR, one entry per CDR3 protein. Of some 590 distinct CDR3 sequences listed, roughly 60% were seen once; the top ten hold 10% to 15%. This specimen was peripheral blood mononuclear cells (PBMCs), taken with antithyroid drug treatment, in newly diagnosed or persistent Graves disease (not recorded which). The receptors derive from a female donor with Graves disease. The CDR3 runs from the conserved cysteine through the conserved F or W. The D gene is left open where the match is weak. Not every row has a clone size; where given, it reads once, few, many or a size class.

D	size	J	V	DNA	CDR3
TRBD1	NA	TRBJ2-1	TRBV24-1	TGTGCCACCAGCCTTACGACAGGGACTGAGCAGTTCTTC	CATSLTTGTEQFF
NA	NA	TRBJ2-7	TRBV3-1	TGTGCCAGCAGCCACGGACTGGAGCAGTACTTC	CASSHGLEQYF
NA	NA	TRBJ2-7	TRBV7-2	TGTGCCAGCAGCTTAGTCCACGAGCAGTACTTC	CASSLVHEQYF
NA	few	TRBJ2-5	TRBV30	TGTGCCTGTAGCGGTGTCGGGTCAAAGACCCAGTACTTC	CACSGVGSKTQYF
TRBD1	NA	TRBJ2-1	TRBV20-1	TGCAGTGCTATTGGACAGGGGGGTGCCAATGAGCAGTTCTTC	CSAIGQGGANEQFF
TRBD2	NA	TRBJ2-3	TRBV5-1	TGCGCCAGCAGCACCCGACTAGCAGACACAGATACGCAGTATTTT	CASSTRLADTDTQYF
NA	NA	TRBJ2-2	TRBV11-1	TGTGCCAGCAGCTTTACTGGGGCAACCAGGAACACCGGGGAGCTGTTTTTT	CASSFTGATRNTGELFF
NA	few	TRBJ2-5	TRBV14	TGTGCCAGCAGCCCCAACCTCCCGCCGGCAGAGACCCAGTACTTC	CASSPNLPPAETQYF
NA	NA	TRBJ2-1	TRBV24-1	TGTGCCACCAGTGATTCCCAGGGGGGGTCCTACAATGAGCAGTTCTTC	CATSDSQGGSYNEQFF
NA	NA	TRBJ1-1	TRBV11-2	TGTGCCAGCAGCTTAGAATCCAGCCTTGAAGCTTTCTTT	CASSLESSLEAFF
TRBD1	NA	TRBJ1-2	TRBV11-1	TGTGCCAGCAGCTTCGGGACAGGAGATGGCTACACCTTC	CASSFGTGDGYTF
TRBD2	NA	TRBJ2-1	TRBV29-1	TGCAGCGTTTTACTAGCGAAGGATGAGCAGTTCTTC	CSVLLAKDEQFF
TRBD1	NA	TRBJ2-3	TRBV24-1	TGTGCCACCAGTGAGGAAGCCGGGACAGGGGGCGGAGATACGCAGTATTTT	CATSEEAGTGGGDTQYF
TRBD2	NA	TRBJ2-1	TRBV7-8	TGTGCCAGCAGCCGTCGGGGGGGGGATGTCAATGAGCAGTTCTTC	CASSRRGGDVNEQFF
TRBD2	few	TRBJ2-7	TRBV27	TGTGCCAGCAGGAGACTAGCGGGAGGTTTATACGAGCAGTACTTC	CASRRLAGGLYEQYF
NA	NA	TRBJ2-5	TRBV7-6	TGTGCCAGCAGCTTAAGTGACGGTGGACTCCAAGAGACCCAGTACTTC	CASSLSDGGLQETQYF
NA	NA	TRBJ2-1	TRBV29-1	TGCAGCGTTGAAGGGACAGTCGGCAATGAGCAGTTCTTC	CSVEGTVGNEQFF
NA	NA	TRBJ2-7	TRBV19	TGTGCCAGTAGTCCCGACGGGGGATCCTACGAGCAGTACTTC	CASSPDGGSYEQYF